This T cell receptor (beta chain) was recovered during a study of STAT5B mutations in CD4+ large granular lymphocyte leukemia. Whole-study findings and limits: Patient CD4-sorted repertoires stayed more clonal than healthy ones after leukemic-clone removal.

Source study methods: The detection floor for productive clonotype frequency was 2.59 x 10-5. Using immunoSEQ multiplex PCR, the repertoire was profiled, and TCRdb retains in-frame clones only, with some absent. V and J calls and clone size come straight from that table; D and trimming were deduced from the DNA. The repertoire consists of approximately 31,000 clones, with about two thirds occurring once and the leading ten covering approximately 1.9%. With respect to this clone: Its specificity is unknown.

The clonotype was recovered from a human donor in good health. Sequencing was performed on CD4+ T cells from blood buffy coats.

CDR3 sequence reads: CAGQLSSYNEQFF. The CDR3 DNA follows: TGTGCCGGCCAACTGAGCTCCTACAATGAGCAGTTCTTC. The chain uses TRBV30 and TRBJ2-1, with D unclear. The CDR3 contains 13 residues. Germline V CDR1 and CDR2: GTSNPN, SVGIG (reference sequence). Trimming left V 8 bases short and J 0 bases short, with 11 bases between.